This paragraph reports one TCR beta chain. This sample stems from a study of control samples from healthy donors and cancer patients. CDR3 size: 16 residues. V was clipped by 2 bases and J by 4 bases, with 15 bases between them. Germline CDR1 is MDHEN and CDR2 is SYDVKM. The protocol was immunoSEQ multiplex PCR, while the TCRdb copy is restricted to in-frame clones and leaves out a portion. Of a few hundred thousand clones listed, approximately 92% are singletons. This chain links TRBV28 with TRBJ1-3, with D perhaps TRBD1 (5 bases). The sequence was obtained from a man aged 40-49 years with head and neck cancer. The sequenced sample was PBMCs. The chain's CDR3 is CASSLLPGQGGNTIYF. The CDR3 region has the DNA TGTGCCAGCAGTTTACTGCCAGGGCAAGGAGGAAACACCATATATTTT.